The entry that follows covers one TCR beta chain sequence. This record belongs to a study of blood T cell repertoires in COVID-19. Measured with immunoSEQ multiplex PCR; TCRdb has only the in-frame clones, and not every one. The repertoire holds roughly 63,000 clones, with around 87% as singletons. Germline V gene lookup returns CDR1 SGHDT and CDR2 YYEEEE. V lost 4 bases to trimming and J lost 2 bases, with 17 bases between them. The CDR3 is 16 residues long. Sequencing input: peripheral blood. The sequence came from a man in his forties or fifties with acute or convalescent COVID-19. The J gene is TRBJ2-3, the V gene TRBV5-6, with D perhaps TRBD2 (6 bases). This CDR3 is CASSGEGIAVTDTQYF. Here the CDR3 DNA reads TGTGCCAGCAGCGGAGAAGGTATAGCGGTCACAGATACGCAGTATTTT.